This T cell receptor beta chain was identified in a study of technical replicates of blood from a few donors. The assay was immunoSEQ multiplex PCR, and TCRdb's table has in-frame clones only and misses some. The top ten clones hold 0.27% of a sample with some 80,000 clones, roughly 94% of them seen once. Germline values: CDR1 SQVTM, CDR2 ANQGSEA. The V gene end was trimmed by 5 bases and the J gene end by 3 bases; junction bases not matched to a gene: 4. This CDR3 contains 12 residues. The sequencing sample was made of T cells isolated from PBMCs. The TCR was taken from a human donor in good health. The chain links TRBV29-1 to TRBJ2-7; TRBD1 matches 7 bases. In DNA, the CDR3 is TGCAGCGTTTTTAGACAGGGCTACGAGCAGTACTTC. It specifies CSVFRQGYEQYF.